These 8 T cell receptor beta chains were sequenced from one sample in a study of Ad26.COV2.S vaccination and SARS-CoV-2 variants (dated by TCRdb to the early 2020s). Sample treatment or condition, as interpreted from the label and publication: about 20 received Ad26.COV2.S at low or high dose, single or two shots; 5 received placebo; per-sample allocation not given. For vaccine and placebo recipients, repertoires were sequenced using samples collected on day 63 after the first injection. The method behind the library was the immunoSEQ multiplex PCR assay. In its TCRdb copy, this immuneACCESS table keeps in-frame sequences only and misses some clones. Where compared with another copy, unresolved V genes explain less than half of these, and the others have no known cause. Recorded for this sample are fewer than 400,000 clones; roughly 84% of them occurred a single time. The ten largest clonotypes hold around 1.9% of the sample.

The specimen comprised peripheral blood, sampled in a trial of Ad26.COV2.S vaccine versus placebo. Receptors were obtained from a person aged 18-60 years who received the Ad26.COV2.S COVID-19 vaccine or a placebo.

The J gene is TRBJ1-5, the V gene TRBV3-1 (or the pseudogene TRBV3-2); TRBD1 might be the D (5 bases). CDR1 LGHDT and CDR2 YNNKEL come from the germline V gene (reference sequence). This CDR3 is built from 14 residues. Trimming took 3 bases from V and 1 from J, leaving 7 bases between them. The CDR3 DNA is TGTGCCAGCAGCCACGGGGCGAGCAATCAGCCCCAGCATTTT. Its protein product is CASSHGASNQPQHF.

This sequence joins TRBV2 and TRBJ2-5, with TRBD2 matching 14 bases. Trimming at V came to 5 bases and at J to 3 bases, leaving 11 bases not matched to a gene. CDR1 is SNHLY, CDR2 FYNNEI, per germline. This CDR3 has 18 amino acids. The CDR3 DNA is TGTGCCAGCAGTATACGGGGGACTAGCGGGGGTATCAAAGAGACCCAGTACTTC. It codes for CASSIRGTSGGIKETQYF.

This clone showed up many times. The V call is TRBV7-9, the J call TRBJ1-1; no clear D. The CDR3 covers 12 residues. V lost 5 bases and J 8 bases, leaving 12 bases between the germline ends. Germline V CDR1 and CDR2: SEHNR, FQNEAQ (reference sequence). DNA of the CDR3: TGTGCCAGCAGCCCCGGGTGGCCGGAAGCTTTCTTT. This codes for CASSPGWPEAFF. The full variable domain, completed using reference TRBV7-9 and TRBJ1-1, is DTGVSQNPRHKITKRGQNVTFRCDPISEHNRLYWYRQTLGQGPEFLTYFQNEAQLEKSRLLSDRFSAERPKGSFSTLEIQRTEQGDSAMYLCASSPGWPEAFFGQGTRLTVV.

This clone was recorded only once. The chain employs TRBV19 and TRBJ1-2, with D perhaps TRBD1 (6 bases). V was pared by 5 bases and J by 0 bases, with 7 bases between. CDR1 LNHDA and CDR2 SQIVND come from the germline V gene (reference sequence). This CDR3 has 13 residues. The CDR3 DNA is TGTGCCAGTAGTCGGACAGCTAACTATGGCTACACCTTC. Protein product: CASSRTANYGYTF.

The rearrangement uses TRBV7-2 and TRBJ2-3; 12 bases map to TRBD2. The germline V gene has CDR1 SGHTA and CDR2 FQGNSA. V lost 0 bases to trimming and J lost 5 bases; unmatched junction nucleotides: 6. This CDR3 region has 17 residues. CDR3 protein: CASSLAPSGGGLDTQYF. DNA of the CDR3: TGTGCCAGCAGCTTAGCCCCTAGCGGGGGGGGTTTAGATACGCAGTATTTT.

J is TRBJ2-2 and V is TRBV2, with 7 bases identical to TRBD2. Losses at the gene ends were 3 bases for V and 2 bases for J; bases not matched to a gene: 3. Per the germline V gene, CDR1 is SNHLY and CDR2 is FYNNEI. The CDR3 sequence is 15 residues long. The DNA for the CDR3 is TGTGCCAGCAGTGAGGAGCGGGGAAACACCGGGGAGCTGTTTTTT. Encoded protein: CASSEERGNTGELFF.

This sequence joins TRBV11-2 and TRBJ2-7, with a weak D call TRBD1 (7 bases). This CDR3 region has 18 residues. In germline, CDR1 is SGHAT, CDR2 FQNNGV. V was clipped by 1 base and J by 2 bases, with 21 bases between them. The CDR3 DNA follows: TGTGCCAGCAGCTTAGGTCCCTTTCAGGGGGGCCTCCCCTACGAGCAGTACTTC. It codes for CASSLGPFQGGLPYEQYF.

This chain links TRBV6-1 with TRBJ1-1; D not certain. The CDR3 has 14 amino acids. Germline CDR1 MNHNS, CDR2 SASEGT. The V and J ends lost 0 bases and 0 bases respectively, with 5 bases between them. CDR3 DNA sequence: TGTGCCAGCAGTGAAGCCACCATGAACACTGAAGCTTTCTTT. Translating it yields CASSEATMNTEAFF.